Sequencing of this T cell receptor (beta chain) was carried out in a study of patients and donors after allogeneic stem cell transplantation. TCRdb independently ran MiXCR on the RT-PCR reads; one entry per CDR3 protein. The sample records over 150,000 distinct CDR3 sequences, approximately 30% being singletons. The TCR comes from a human donor who was either an allogeneic HSCT recipient or a stem cell or donor lymphocyte infusion donor (not recorded which). It is not recorded whose cells these are; they may come from a transplant donor. Sequencing input: blood, either unsorted or a sorted T cell fraction (not recorded which).

CDR3 sequence (DNA): TGCGCCAGCAGCCAAGAAACAGCCTATAGCAATCAGCCCCAGCATTTT. Translation: CASSQETAYSNQPQHF. V gene TRBV4-1 combines with J gene TRBJ1-5; D is unclear. This CDR3 contains 16 residues. With 0 bases removed from V and 0 bases from J, the gap between germline ends came to 9 bases. The V gene's germline CDR1 is MGHRA and CDR2 YSYEKL.